The sequence of this TCR beta chain was determined in a study of T cell repertoires in cytomegalovirus infection. Study overall: Matching HLA type, along with CMV infection, was indicated by public TCR beta signatures.

TCRdb itself ran the reads through MiXCR, one entry per CDR3 protein. Here the sample spans approximately 500,000 distinct CDR3 sequences, approximately 15% being singletons. The table lists this clonotype with a few counts. Its antigen is undetermined. CDR3 length: 16 amino acids. V shed 2 bases and J shed 0 bases, with 12 bases lying between them. In germline, CDR1 is SGHDT, CDR2 YYEEEE. Study observations and caveats: CMV carriers with the relevant HLA were identified by cumulative public TCR beta family frequency. Dominant in the ex vivo response were TCR beta clonotypes restricted by HLA-C and specific for CMV.

The clonotype comes from a human donor in good health (CMV status not recorded). Some clones in this sample may be carry-over from other donors' samples. The sample taken for sequencing was CD8+ T cells from PBMCs. The gene calls are TRBV5-6 and TRBJ1-5; the D gene is possibly TRBD1 (5 bases). The CDR3: CASSLQESYSNQPQHF. The CDR3 DNA is TGTGCCAGCAGCTTACAGGAGAGCTATAGCAATCAGCCCCAGCATTTT. Looking up the rest from reference TRBV5-6 and TRBJ1-5 gives the full variable domain: DAGVTQSPTHLIKTRGQQVTLRCSPKSGHDTVSWYQQALGQGPQFIFQYYEEEERQRGNFPDRFSGHQFPNYSSELNVNALLLGDSALYLCASSLQESYSNQPQHFGDGTRLSIL.